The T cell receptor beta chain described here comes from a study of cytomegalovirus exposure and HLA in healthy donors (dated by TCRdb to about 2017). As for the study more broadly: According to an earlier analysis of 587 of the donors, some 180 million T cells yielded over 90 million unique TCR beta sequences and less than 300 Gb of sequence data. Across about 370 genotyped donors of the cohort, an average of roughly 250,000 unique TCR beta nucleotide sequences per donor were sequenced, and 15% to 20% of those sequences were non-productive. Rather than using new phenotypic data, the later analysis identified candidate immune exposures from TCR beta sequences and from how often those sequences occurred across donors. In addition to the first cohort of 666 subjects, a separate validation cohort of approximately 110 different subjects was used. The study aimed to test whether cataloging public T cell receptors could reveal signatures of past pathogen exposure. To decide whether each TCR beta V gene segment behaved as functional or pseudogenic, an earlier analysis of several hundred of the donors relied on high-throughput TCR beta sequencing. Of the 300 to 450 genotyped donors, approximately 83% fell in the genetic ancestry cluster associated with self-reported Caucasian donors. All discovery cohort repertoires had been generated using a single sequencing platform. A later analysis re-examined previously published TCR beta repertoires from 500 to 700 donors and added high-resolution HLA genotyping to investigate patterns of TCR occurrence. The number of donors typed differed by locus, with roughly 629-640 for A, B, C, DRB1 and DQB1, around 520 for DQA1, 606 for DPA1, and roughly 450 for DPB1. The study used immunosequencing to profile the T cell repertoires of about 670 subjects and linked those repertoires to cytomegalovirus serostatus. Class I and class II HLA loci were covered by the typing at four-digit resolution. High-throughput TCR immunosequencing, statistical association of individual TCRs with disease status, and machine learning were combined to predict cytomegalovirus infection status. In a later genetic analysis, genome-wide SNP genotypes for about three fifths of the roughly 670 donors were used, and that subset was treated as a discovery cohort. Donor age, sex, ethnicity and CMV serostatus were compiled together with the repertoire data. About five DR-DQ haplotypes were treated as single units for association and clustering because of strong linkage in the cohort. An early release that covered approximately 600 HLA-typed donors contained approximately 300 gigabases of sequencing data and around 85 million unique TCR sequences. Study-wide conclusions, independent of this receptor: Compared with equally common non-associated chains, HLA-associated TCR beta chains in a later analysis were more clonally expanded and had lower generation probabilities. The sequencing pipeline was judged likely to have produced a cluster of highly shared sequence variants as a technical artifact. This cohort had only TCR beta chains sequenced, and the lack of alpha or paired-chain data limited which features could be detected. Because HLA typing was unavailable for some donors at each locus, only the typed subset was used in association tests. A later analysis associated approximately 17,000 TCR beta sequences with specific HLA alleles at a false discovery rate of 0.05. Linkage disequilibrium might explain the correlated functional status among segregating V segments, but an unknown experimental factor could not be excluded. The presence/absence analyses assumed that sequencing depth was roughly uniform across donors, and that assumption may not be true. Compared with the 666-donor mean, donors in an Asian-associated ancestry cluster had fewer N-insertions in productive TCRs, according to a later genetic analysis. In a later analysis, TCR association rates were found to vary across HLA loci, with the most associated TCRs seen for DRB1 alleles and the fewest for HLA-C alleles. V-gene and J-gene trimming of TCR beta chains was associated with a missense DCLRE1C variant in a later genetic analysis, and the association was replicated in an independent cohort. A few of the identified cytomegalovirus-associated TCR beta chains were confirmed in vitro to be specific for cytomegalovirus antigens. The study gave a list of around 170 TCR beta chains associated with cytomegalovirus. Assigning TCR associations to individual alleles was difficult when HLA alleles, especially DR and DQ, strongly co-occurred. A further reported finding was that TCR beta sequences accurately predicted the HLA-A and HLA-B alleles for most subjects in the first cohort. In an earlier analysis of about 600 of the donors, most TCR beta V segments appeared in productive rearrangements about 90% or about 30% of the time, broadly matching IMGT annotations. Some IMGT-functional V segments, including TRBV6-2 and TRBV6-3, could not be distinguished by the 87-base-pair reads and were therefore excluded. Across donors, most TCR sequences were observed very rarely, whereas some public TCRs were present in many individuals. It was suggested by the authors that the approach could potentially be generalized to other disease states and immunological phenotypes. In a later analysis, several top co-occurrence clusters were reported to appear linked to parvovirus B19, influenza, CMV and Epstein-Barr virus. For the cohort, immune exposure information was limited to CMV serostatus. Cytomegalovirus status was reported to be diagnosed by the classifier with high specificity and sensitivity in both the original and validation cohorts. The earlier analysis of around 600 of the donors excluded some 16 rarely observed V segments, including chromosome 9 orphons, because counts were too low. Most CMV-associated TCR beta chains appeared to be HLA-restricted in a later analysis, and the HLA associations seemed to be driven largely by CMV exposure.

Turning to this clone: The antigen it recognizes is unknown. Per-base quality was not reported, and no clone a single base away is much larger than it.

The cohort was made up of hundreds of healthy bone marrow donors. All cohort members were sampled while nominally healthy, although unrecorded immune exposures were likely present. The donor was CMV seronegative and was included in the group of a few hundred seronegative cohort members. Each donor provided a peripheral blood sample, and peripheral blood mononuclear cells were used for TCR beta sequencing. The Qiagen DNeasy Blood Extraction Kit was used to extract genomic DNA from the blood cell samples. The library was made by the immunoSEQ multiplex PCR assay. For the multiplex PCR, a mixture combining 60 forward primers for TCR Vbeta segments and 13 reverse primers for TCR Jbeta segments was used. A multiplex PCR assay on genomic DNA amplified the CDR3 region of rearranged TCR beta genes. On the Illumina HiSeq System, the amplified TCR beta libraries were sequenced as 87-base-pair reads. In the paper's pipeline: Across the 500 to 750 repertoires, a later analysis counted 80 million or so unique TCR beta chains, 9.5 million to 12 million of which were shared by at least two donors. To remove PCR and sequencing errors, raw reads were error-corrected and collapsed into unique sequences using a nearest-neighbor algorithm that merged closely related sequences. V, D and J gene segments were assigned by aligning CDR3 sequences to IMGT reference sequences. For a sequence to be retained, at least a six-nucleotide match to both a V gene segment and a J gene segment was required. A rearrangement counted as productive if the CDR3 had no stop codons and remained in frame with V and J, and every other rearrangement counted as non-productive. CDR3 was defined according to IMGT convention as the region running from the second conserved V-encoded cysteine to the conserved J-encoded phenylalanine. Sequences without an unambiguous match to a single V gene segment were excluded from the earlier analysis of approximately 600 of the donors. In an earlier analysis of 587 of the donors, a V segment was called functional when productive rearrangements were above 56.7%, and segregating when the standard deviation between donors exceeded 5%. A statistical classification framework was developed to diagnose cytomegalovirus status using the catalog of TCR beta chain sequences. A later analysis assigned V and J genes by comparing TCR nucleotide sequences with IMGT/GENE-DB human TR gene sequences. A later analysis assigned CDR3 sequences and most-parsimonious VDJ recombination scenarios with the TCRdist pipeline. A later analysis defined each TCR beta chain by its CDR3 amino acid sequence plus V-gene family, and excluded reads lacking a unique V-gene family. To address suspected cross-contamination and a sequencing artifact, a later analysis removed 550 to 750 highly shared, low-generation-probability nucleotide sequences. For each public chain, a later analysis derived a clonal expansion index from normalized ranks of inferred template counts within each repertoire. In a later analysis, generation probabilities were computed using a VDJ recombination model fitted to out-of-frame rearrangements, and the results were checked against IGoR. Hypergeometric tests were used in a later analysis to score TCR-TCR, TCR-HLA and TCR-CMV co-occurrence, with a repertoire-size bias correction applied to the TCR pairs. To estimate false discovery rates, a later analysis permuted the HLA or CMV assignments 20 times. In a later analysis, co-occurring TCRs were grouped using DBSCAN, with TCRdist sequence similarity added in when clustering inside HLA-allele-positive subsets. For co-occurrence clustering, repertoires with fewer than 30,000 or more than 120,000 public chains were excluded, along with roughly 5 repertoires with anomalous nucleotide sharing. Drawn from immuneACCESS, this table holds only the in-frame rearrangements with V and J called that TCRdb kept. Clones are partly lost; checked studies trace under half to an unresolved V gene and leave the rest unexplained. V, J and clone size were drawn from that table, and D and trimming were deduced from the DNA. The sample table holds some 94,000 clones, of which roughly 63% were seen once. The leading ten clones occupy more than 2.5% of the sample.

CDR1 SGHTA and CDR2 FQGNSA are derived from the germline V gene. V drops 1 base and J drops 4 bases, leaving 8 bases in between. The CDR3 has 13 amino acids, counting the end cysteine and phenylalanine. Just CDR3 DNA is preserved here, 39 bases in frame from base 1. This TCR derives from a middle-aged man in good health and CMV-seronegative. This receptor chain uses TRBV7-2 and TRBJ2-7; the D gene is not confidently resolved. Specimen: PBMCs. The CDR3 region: CASSLDRSYEQYF. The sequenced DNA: TGTGCCAGCAGCTTAGACCGGTCGTACGAGCAGTACTTC. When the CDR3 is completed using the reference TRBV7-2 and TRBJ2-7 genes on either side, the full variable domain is GAGVSQSPSNKVTEKGKDVELRCDPISGHTALYWYRQSLGQGLEFLIYFQGNSAPDKSGLPSDRFSAERTGGSVSTLTIQRTQQEDSAVYLCASSLDRSYEQYFGPGTRLTVT.